The clone carrying this T cell receptor (beta chain) was seen only a few times. It may be a read error: a sequence one base away is much more abundant. These data originate in a study of spatial heterogeneity in lung cancer. Each TCR cDNA molecule carried a unique molecular identifier. MiXCR was run by TCRdb on the 5' RACE reads, yielding one entry per CDR3 protein. There are under 25,000 distinct CDR3 sequences in the sample; approximately 7% occur only once, and roughly an eighth lies in the top ten. Germline V CDR1 and CDR2: SGHRS, YFSETQ. This CDR3 region has 16 residues. The sample's time point: sample taken at primary tumor resection. In each case, whole RNA from tumor, nontumor lung or frozen PBMC was sequenced unsorted.

The chain couples TRBV5-1 to TRBJ2-2; 12 bases map to TRBD2. Sequenced material: PBMCs, taken at surgery. The sequence was obtained from a male donor with early-stage non-small cell lung cancer. CDR3 in DNA: TGCGTCAGTTCGACTAGCGGGAGAATTAACACCGGGGAGCTGTTTTTT. Its protein is CVSSTSGRINTGELFF.